This T cell receptor beta chain was sequenced for a study of cytomegalovirus exposure and HLA in healthy donors. Whole-study results and caveats: About 87% or about 30% of the time was how often most TCR beta V segments were productive, according to an earlier analysis.

The PCR had 60 Vbeta and 13 Jbeta primers. TCRdb keeps only in-frame clones here, not all; method: immunoSEQ multiplex PCR. The table records fewer than 200,000 clones, 75% to 90% of them present only once. The ends were cut back, 3 bases at V and 5 bases at J, with 14 bases in the middle. CDR1 GTSNPN and CDR2 SVGIG come from the germline V gene (reference sequence). This CDR3 has 14 residues. Points on this clone: What it binds is not known.

The sequencing input was PBMCs. The origin of this receptor is a girl aged 2 to 9 in good health and CMV-seropositive. The chain uses TRBV30 and TRBJ1-3, with D tentatively TRBD1 (6 bases). The CDR3 spells CAWSSGQGRNTIYF. The CDR3 coding sequence is TGTGCCTGGAGCTCGGGGCAGGGGCGAAACACCATATATTTT. Variable domain in full (rest from reference TRBV30 and TRBJ1-3): SQTIHQWPATLVQPVGSPLSLECTVEGTSNPNLYWYRQAAGRGLQLLFYSVGIGQISSEVPQNLSASRPQDRQFILSSKKLLLSDSGFYLCAWSSGQGRNTIYFGEGSWLTVV.